The clone carrying this T cell receptor (beta chain) has only one observation. This record belongs to a study of technical replicates of blood from a few donors. Clones were read by immunoSEQ multiplex PCR, and TCRdb kept only the in-frame ones, dropping some. The sample shows under 85,000 clones, 80% to 95% of them seen only once. Germline CDR1 is MDHEN and CDR2 is SYDVKM. Trimming took 2 bases from V and 8 from J, leaving 15 bases between them. The CDR3 consists of 15 residues. The V and J genes are TRBV28 and TRBJ1-4; D possibly corresponds to TRBD1 (5 bases). The sequencing sample was made of T cells isolated from PBMCs. The sequence derives from a human donor in good health. Some clones in this sample may be carry-over from other donors' samples. The CDR3 nucleotides are TGTGCCAGCAGTTTAGGATCAGGGAGGTGGGAAAAACTGTTTTTT. Encoded protein: CASSLGSGRWEKLFF.